The text below deals with one TCR beta chain. Its cognate antigen is unknown. RNA transcripts served as the template for amplifying TCR beta CDR3 regions. HTBI primers were the set used in a first-round RT-PCR of the TCR CDR3. Via MiXCR, TCRdb re-called the multiplex PCR reads, giving one row per CDR3 protein. The profile shows hundreds of thousands of distinct CDR3 sequences, around 17% of them singletons. Graves' hyperthyroidism without ophthalmopathy progression within 18 months was termed stable. These data are taken from a study of T cells in Graves' hyperthyroidism and ophthalmopathy. Study-wide results and limits: Most thyroid clonotypes expanded above 0.001 were also detected in blood.

Germline V CDR1 and CDR2: LNHDA, SQIVND (reference sequence). Trimming cost V 7 bases and J 9 bases; bases outside gene matches: 5. This CDR3 is 14 amino acids long. This clonotype was obtained from a woman aged 18-35 years with Graves' hyperthyroidism. The chain is built from TRBV19 and TRBJ2-1, with 14 nucleotides matching TRBD2. The sequenced sample was blood. For the CDR3, the DNA is TGTGCCAGTACGGGGACTAGCGGGAGTTTTGAGCAGTTCTTC. It codes for CASTGTSGSFEQFF.